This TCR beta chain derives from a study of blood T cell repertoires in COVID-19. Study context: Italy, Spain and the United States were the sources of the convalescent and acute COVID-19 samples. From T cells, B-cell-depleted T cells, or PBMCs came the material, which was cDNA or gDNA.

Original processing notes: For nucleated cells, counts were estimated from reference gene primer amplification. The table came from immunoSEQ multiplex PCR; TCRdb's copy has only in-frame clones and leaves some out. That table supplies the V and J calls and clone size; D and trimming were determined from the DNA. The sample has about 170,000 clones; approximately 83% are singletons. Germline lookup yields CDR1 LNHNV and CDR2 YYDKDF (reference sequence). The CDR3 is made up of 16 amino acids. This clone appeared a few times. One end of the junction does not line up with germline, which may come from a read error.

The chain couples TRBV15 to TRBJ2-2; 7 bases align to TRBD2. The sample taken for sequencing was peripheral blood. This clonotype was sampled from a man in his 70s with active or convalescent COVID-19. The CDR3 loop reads CATSRGGPVNNGELFF. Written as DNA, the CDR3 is TGTGCCACCAGCAGGGGAGGGCCGGTGAACAACGGGGAGCTGTTTTTT.